These T cell receptor beta chains were read from a single sample in a study of cytomegalovirus exposure and HLA in healthy donors. Sequenced by immunoSEQ multiplex PCR; TCRdb stores in-frame clones only, minus some. This sample contains 40,000 to 50,000 clones. The sequencing sample was made of PBMCs. These TCRs come from a woman in her 40s in good health and CMV-seronegative. CDR3s include the opening cysteine and the closing phenylalanine or tryptophan. Each record gives: V gene, D gene, J gene, CDR3 protein, CDR3 DNA. D genes are given only for firm matches.

V gene: TRBV7-2
D gene: NA
J gene: TRBJ2-1
CDR3 protein: CASSFGLPSYNEQFF
CDR3 DNA: TGTGCCAGCAGCTTCGGACTTCCCTCCTACAATGAGCAGTTCTTC

V gene: TRBV19
D gene: NA
J gene: TRBJ1-2
CDR3 protein: CASSISGNYGYTF
CDR3 DNA: TGTGCCAGTAGTATTTCCGGGAATTATGGCTACACCTTC

V gene: TRBV18
D gene: TRBD1
J gene: TRBJ2-5
CDR3 protein: CASSPPPGTGGGETQYF
CDR3 DNA: TGTGCCAGCTCACCACCCCCTGGGACAGGGGGTGGAGAGACCCAGTACTTC

V gene: TRBV7-2
D gene: NA
J gene: TRBJ1-2
CDR3 protein: CASSTQWGSGYTF
CDR3 DNA: TGTGCCAGCAGCACACAATGGGGCAGTGGCTACACCTTC

V gene: TRBV7-9
D gene: NA
J gene: TRBJ2-1
CDR3 protein: CASSPLERSYNEQFF
CDR3 DNA: TGTGCCAGCAGCCCACTAGAGCGGTCCTACAATGAGCAGTTCTTC

V gene: TRBV7-2
D gene: NA
J gene: TRBJ2-2
CDR3 protein: CASSSSWRLGELGELFF
CDR3 DNA: TGTGCCAGCAGCTCCTCCTGGAGACTAGGGGAGCTAGGGGAGCTGTTTTTT

V gene: TRBV6-1
D gene: TRBD1
J gene: TRBJ2-7
CDR3 protein: CASSVVPSRTGFYEQYF
CDR3 DNA: TGTGCCAGCAGTGTAGTACCTAGTAGGACAGGGTTCTACGAGCAGTACTTC

V gene: TRBV30
D gene: TRBD2
J gene: TRBJ2-7
CDR3 protein: CAWSVLAGFSYEQYF
CDR3 DNA: TGTGCCTGGAGTGTACTAGCGGGCTTCAGCTACGAGCAGTACTTC

V gene: TRBV30
D gene: NA
J gene: TRBJ1-4
CDR3 protein: CAWIRDTTTNFIVEKLFF
CDR3 DNA: TGTGCCTGGATACGGGACACAACAACAAACTTCATTGTCGAAAAACTGTTTTTT

V gene: TRBV15
D gene: TRBD1
J gene: TRBJ2-7
CDR3 protein: CATSARTGAYEQYF
CDR3 DNA: TGTGCCACCAGCGCACGGACAGGGGCCTACGAGCAGTACTTC

V gene: TRBV19
D gene: NA
J gene: TRBJ2-3
CDR3 protein: CASSMWTEGMETQYF
CDR3 DNA: TGTGCCAGTAGTATGTGGACAGAGGGTATGGAGACGCAGTATTTT

V gene: TRBV5-4
D gene: NA
J gene: TRBJ1-3
CDR3 protein: CASSLGGGGNTIYF
CDR3 DNA: TGTGCCAGCAGCTTGGGAGGGGGTGGAAACACCATATATTTT

V gene: TRBV6-5
D gene: TRBD2
J gene: TRBJ2-7
CDR3 protein: CASSYSSGLAYEQYF
CDR3 DNA: TGTGCCAGCAGTTACTCTTCCGGACTAGCGTACGAGCAGTACTTC

V gene: TRBV7-6
D gene: TRBD1
J gene: TRBJ2-7
CDR3 protein: CASSFGQGQTYEQYF
CDR3 DNA: TGTGCCAGCAGCTTTGGTCAGGGACAGACCTACGAGCAGTACTTC

V gene: TRBV5-4
D gene: NA
J gene: TRBJ1-4
CDR3 protein: CASSSRGARANEKLFF
CDR3 DNA: TGTGCCAGCAGCTCCCGGGGGGCACGGGCTAATGAAAAACTGTTTTTT

V gene: TRBV13
D gene: NA
J gene: TRBJ2-3
CDR3 protein: CASSLAGQGDTQYF
CDR3 DNA: TGTGCCAGCAGCTTAGCAGGGCAGGGGGATACGCAGTATTTT

V gene: TRBV6-6
D gene: TRBD2
J gene: TRBJ2-3
CDR3 protein: CASSSKRGGRTDTQYF
CDR3 DNA: TGTGCCAGCAGTTCGAAGCGGGGGGGGCGCACAGATACGCAGTATTTT

V gene: TRBV19
D gene: NA
J gene: TRBJ2-7
CDR3 protein: CASSIAPRAGALYEQYF
CDR3 DNA: TGTGCCAGTAGTATAGCGCCGCGGGCAGGGGCGTTATACGAGCAGTACTTC

V gene: TRBV7-2
D gene: TRBD2
J gene: TRBJ2-3
CDR3 protein: CASSLAPAGEGTDTQYF
CDR3 DNA: TGTGCCAGCAGCTTAGCTCCAGCGGGGGAGGGCACAGATACGCAGTATTTT

V gene: TRBV7-9
D gene: TRBD2
J gene: TRBJ2-1
CDR3 protein: CASSLIKRDSYNEQFF
CDR3 DNA: TGTGCCAGCAGCCTGATCAAGCGGGACTCCTACAATGAGCAGTTCTTC

V gene: TRBV29-1
D gene: NA
J gene: TRBJ2-3
CDR3 protein: CSVARDSHTQYF
CDR3 DNA: TGCAGCGTAGCCAGGGACTCCCACACGCAGTATTTT

V gene: TRBV30
D gene: NA
J gene: TRBJ2-3
CDR3 protein: CAWSVGGRATDTQYF
CDR3 DNA: TGTGCCTGGAGTGTAGGGGGTAGGGCCACAGATACGCAGTATTTT

V gene: TRBV4-2
D gene: TRBD2
J gene: TRBJ2-7
CDR3 protein: CASSQVGREPHEQYF
CDR3 DNA: TGTGCCAGCAGCCAAGTGGGGCGGGAGCCTCACGAGCAGTACTTC

V gene: TRBV6-1
D gene: TRBD1
J gene: TRBJ1-2
CDR3 protein: CASGRGRDYGYTF
CDR3 DNA: TGTGCCAGCGGCAGGGGGCGCGACTATGGCTACACCTTC

V gene: TRBV29-1
D gene: TRBD1
J gene: TRBJ1-2
CDR3 protein: CSVVPGGIYGYTF
CDR3 DNA: TGCAGCGTTGTGCCAGGGGGAATCTATGGCTACACCTTC

V gene: TRBV4-1
D gene: NA
J gene: TRBJ1-1
CDR3 protein: CASSQARGLVF
CDR3 DNA: TGCGCCAGCAGCCAAGCAAGGGGCCTAGTCTTT

V gene: TRBV18
D gene: TRBD1
J gene: TRBJ1-4
CDR3 protein: CASSPPGQGWEKLFF
CDR3 DNA: TGTGCCAGCTCACCACCCGGACAGGGTTGGGAAAAACTGTTTTTT

V gene: TRBV5-8
D gene: NA
J gene: TRBJ1-1
CDR3 protein: CASSLGVGSTEAFF
CDR3 DNA: TGTGCCAGCAGCTTGGGAGTAGGGAGCACTGAAGCTTTCTTT

V gene: TRBV27
D gene: NA
J gene: TRBJ1-2
CDR3 protein: CASSRSRNDNYGYTF
CDR3 DNA: TGTGCCAGCTCCCGTTCCAGGAACGATAACTATGGCTACACCTTC

V gene: TRBV18
D gene: TRBD1
J gene: TRBJ1-3
CDR3 protein: CASSNRQGSGNTIYF
CDR3 DNA: TGTGCCAGCTCAAATCGACAGGGGTCTGGAAACACCATATATTTT

V gene: TRBV30
D gene: NA
J gene: TRBJ2-5
CDR3 protein: CAWSVRSARHQETQYF
CDR3 DNA: TGTGCCTGGAGTGTACGTTCGGCGCGGCACCAAGAGACCCAGTACTTC

V gene: TRBV30
D gene: NA
J gene: TRBJ1-1
CDR3 protein: CAWSIGTSTEAFF
CDR3 DNA: TGTGCCTGGAGTATAGGAACTAGCACTGAAGCTTTCTTT

V gene: TRBV4-1
D gene: TRBD2
J gene: TRBJ2-4
CDR3 protein: CASSQGLAGTKNIQYF
CDR3 DNA: TGCGCCAGCAGCCAAGGACTAGCGGGGACCAAAAACATTCAGTACTTC

V gene: TRBV7-9
D gene: TRBD1
J gene: TRBJ2-2
CDR3 protein: CASSPSGQANTGELFF
CDR3 DNA: TGTGCCAGCAGCCCGTCGGGACAGGCGAACACCGGGGAGCTGTTTTTT

V gene: TRBV5-5
D gene: TRBD1
J gene: TRBJ2-7
CDR3 protein: CASSFGQGSSYEQYF
CDR3 DNA: TGTGCCAGCAGTTTTGGACAGGGAAGTTCCTACGAGCAGTACTTC

V gene: TRBV1
D gene: NA
J gene: TRBJ2-7
CDR3 protein: CTSSSTRRGSYEQYF
CDR3 DNA: TGCACCAGCAGCTCGACTAGAAGGGGTTCCTACGAGCAGTACTTC

V gene: TRBV5-1
D gene: NA
J gene: TRBJ2-5
CDR3 protein: CASTKGDSTQETQYF
CDR3 DNA: TGCGCCAGCACCAAAGGGGACTCGACCCAAGAGACCCAGTACTTC

V gene: TRBV4-2
D gene: TRBD2
J gene: TRBJ2-3
CDR3 protein: CASSQEKTSGGGWTDTQYF
CDR3 DNA: TGTGCCAGCAGCCAGGAAAAGACTAGCGGGGGGGGGTGGACAGATACGCAGTATTTT

V gene: TRBV7-9
D gene: TRBD2
J gene: TRBJ2-1
CDR3 protein: CASSLAAGGENEQFF
CDR3 DNA: TGTGCCAGCAGCTTAGCGGCGGGAGGGGAGAATGAGCAGTTCTTC

V gene: TRBV5-6
D gene: NA
J gene: TRBJ2-7
CDR3 protein: CASSSWTPPYEQYF
CDR3 DNA: TGTGCCAGCAGCTCTTGGACACCGCCCTACGAGCAGTACTTC

V gene: TRBV29-1
D gene: TRBD2
J gene: TRBJ2-1
CDR3 protein: CSVRTSGSRNEQFF
CDR3 DNA: TGCAGCGTTAGGACTAGCGGGAGTCGGAATGAGCAGTTCTTC

V gene: TRBV5-6
D gene: NA
J gene: TRBJ2-7
CDR3 protein: CASSLGTTAYEQYF
CDR3 DNA: TGTGCCAGCAGCTTGGGGACAACTGCCTACGAGCAGTACTTC

V gene: TRBV2
D gene: NA
J gene: TRBJ1-3
CDR3 protein: CASTTLLGNTIYF
CDR3 DNA: TGTGCCAGCACGACTTTGTTGGGAAACACCATATATTTT

V gene: TRBV6-5
D gene: TRBD1
J gene: TRBJ1-1
CDR3 protein: CASSTGGTEAFF
CDR3 DNA: TGTGCCAGCAGTACAGGGGGCACTGAAGCTTTCTTT

V gene: TRBV5-4
D gene: NA
J gene: TRBJ1-6
CDR3 protein: CASSLFTRSNSPLHF
CDR3 DNA: TGTGCCAGCAGCTTGTTTACGCGGTCGAATTCACCCCTCCACTTT

V gene: TRBV18
D gene: NA
J gene: TRBJ2-5
CDR3 protein: CASSPGAKETQYF
CDR3 DNA: TGTGCCAGCTCACCGGGCGCAAAAGAGACCCAGTACTTC

V gene: TRBV7-6
D gene: TRBD2
J gene: TRBJ2-7
CDR3 protein: CASSLGAGDFYEQYF
CDR3 DNA: TGTGCCAGCAGCCTAGGAGCGGGAGACTTCTACGAGCAGTACTTC

V gene: TRBV5-1
D gene: NA
J gene: TRBJ2-7
CDR3 protein: CASFTKASEQYF
CDR3 DNA: TGCGCCAGCTTCACGAAGGCTAGTGAACAGTACTTC

V gene: TRBV9
D gene: TRBD1
J gene: TRBJ1-1
CDR3 protein: CASSVGQTSYTEAFF
CDR3 DNA: TGTGCCAGCAGCGTGGGACAGACCTCTTACACTGAAGCTTTCTTT